This T cell receptor beta chain was retrieved from a study of cytomegalovirus exposure and HLA in healthy donors. Study-wide points: Later analysis found that TCR beta chains associated with HLA were more clonally expanded than other, equally common chains. Later on, a genetic analysis was performed. It linked a missense variant in DCLRE1C with V- and J-gene trimming of TCR beta.

Regarding this clone: Its antigen is still unknown.

Germline V gives CDR1 SGHVS, CDR2 FNYEAQ. CDR3 length: 14 residues. J gave up 3 bases and V 5 bases, and 4 bases lay outside the gene matches. Vbeta (60) and Jbeta (13) primers were used in the PCR. Profiling relied on immunoSEQ multiplex PCR, and the TCRdb table lists in-frame clones only, not all of them. The sample includes a few hundred thousand clones, over 90% of them seen just once. The chain uses TRBV7-6 and TRBJ2-7, with 10 bases fitting TRBD2. The receptor comes from a girl aged 2 to 9 in good health and CMV-seronegative. Sequencing was performed on PBMCs. CDR3 amino acids: CASSLRLAGYEQYF. The DNA of the CDR3 is TGTGCCAGCAGCCTCAGACTAGCGGGCTACGAGCAGTACTTC.